A selection of T cell receptor beta chains follows, all from one sample in a study of T cell responses to AZD1222 COVID-19 vaccine. Produced via immunoSEQ multiplex PCR; TCRdb's table is partial and in-frame only. Among approximately 130,000 clones, roughly 85% were seen once, and the ten largest hold roughly 8.7%. The material was peripheral blood, obtained 28 days after the second dose of the MenACWY control vaccine. Receptor source: an adult who received the MenACWY meningococcal vaccine as a control. CDR3s include the opening cysteine and the closing phenylalanine or tryptophan. Each record gives: V gene, J gene, clone size, D gene, CDR3 length, CDR3 DNA, CDR3 protein. A D gene is named only where the DNA matches it firmly. Size is omitted from some rows. Given values are once, few, many or a class for expanded clones.

V gene: TRBV9; J gene: TRBJ1-3; clone size: -; D gene: -; CDR3 length: 17; CDR3 DNA: TGTGCCAGCAGCGTAGGCCCTGCTGGGAGCTCTGGAAACACCATATATTTT; CDR3 protein: CASSVGPAGSSGNTIYF
V gene: TRBV3-1/TRBV3-2; J gene: TRBJ2-3; clone size: -; D gene: -; CDR3 length: 15; CDR3 DNA: TGTGCCAGCAGCCTATCACTAGCACAGATACGCAGTTCCAATTTT; CDR3 protein: CASSLSLAQIRSSNF
V gene: TRBV29-1; J gene: TRBJ2-7; clone size: -; D gene: -; CDR3 length: 11; CDR3 DNA: TGCAGCGTTGAGACCGATTACGAGCAGTACTTC; CDR3 protein: CSVETDYEQYF
V gene: TRBV5-4; J gene: TRBJ1-5; clone size: -; D gene: -; CDR3 length: 15; CDR3 DNA: TGTGCCAGCAGCTTGTTCGGGGATAGCAATCAGCCCCAGCATTTT; CDR3 protein: CASSLFGDSNQPQHF
V gene: TRBV28; J gene: TRBJ1-1; clone size: -; D gene: -; CDR3 length: 15; CDR3 DNA: TGTGCCAGCCGAGAATCAGGGGTCCTGAACACTGAAGCTTTCTTT; CDR3 protein: CASRESGVLNTEAFF
V gene: TRBV5-6; J gene: TRBJ2-5; clone size: once; D gene: -; CDR3 length: 14; CDR3 DNA: TGTGCCAGCAGCTGGATGCGCAGGGGTGAGACCCAGTACTTC; CDR3 protein: CASSWMRRGETQYF
V gene: TRBV4-1; J gene: TRBJ1-1; clone size: -; D gene: TRBD1; CDR3 length: 18; CDR3 DNA: TGCGCCAGCAGCCAGCCCTCCCGGGACAGGGGGATGAACACTGAAGCTTTCTTT; CDR3 protein: CASSQPSRDRGMNTEAFF
V gene: TRBV2; J gene: TRBJ2-7; clone size: -; D gene: -; CDR3 length: 12; CDR3 DNA: TGTGCCAGCAGTCGGGCGTACTACGAGCAGTACTTC; CDR3 protein: CASSRAYYEQYF
V gene: TRBV7-6; J gene: TRBJ1-2; clone size: -; D gene: -; CDR3 length: 12; CDR3 DNA: TGCTTGTGGGGGACTCCTAACTATGGCTACACCTTC; CDR3 protein: CLWGTPNYGYTF
V gene: TRBV25-1; J gene: TRBJ2-1; clone size: -; D gene: -; CDR3 length: 12; CDR3 DNA: TGTGCCAGCAGTGAATATATTGGTGAGCAGTTCTTC; CDR3 protein: CASSEYIGEQFF
V gene: TRBV9; J gene: TRBJ2-7; clone size: once; D gene: TRBD1; CDR3 length: 12; CDR3 DNA: TGTGCCAGCAGCACGACAGGGGGCCGGCAGTACTTC; CDR3 protein: CASSTTGGRQYF
V gene: TRBV10-3; J gene: TRBJ1-2; clone size: -; D gene: TRBD1; CDR3 length: 13; CDR3 DNA: TGTGCCATCGCGGGACAGCGGTACTATGGCTACACCTTC; CDR3 protein: CAIAGQRYYGYTF
V gene: TRBV28; J gene: TRBJ1-1; clone size: -; D gene: -; CDR3 length: 16; CDR3 DNA: TGTGCCAGCAGTTTAGGGTACGGAGAGCGGGACACTGAAGCTTTCTTT; CDR3 protein: CASSLGYGERDTEAFF
V gene: TRBV6-5; J gene: TRBJ2-5; clone size: -; D gene: TRBD1; CDR3 length: 14; CDR3 DNA: TGTGCCAGCAGAAGAGACAGGGCGAGCGAGACCCAGTACTTC; CDR3 protein: CASRRDRASETQYF
V gene: TRBV24-1; J gene: TRBJ2-7; clone size: -; D gene: TRBD1; CDR3 length: 13; CDR3 DNA: TGTGCCACTGGGACAGGCTTTCCCTACGAGCAGTACTTC; CDR3 protein: CATGTGFPYEQYF
V gene: TRBV30; J gene: TRBJ1-2; clone size: -; D gene: -; CDR3 length: 15; CDR3 DNA: TGTGCCTGGACGGAGGGACTCAAGGGGTACTATGGCTACACCTTC; CDR3 protein: CAWTEGLKGYYGYTF
V gene: TRBV7-6; J gene: TRBJ1-1; clone size: once; D gene: -; CDR3 length: 13; CDR3 DNA: TGTGCCAGCAGCTTAACGGGGAACACTGAAGCTTTCTTT; CDR3 protein: CASSLTGNTEAFF
V gene: TRBV3-1/TRBV3-2; J gene: TRBJ2-1; clone size: -; D gene: TRBD2; CDR3 length: 15; CDR3 DNA: TGTGCCAGCAGCCAAGCAACTAGCGGATACAATGAGCAGTTCTTC; CDR3 protein: CASSQATSGYNEQFF
V gene: TRBV7-2; J gene: TRBJ2-4; clone size: few; D gene: -; CDR3 length: 15; CDR3 DNA: TGTGCCAGCAGCACACCCCGGACGGTGGAAAACATTCAGTACTTC; CDR3 protein: CASSTPRTVENIQYF
V gene: TRBV9; J gene: TRBJ1-2; clone size: -; D gene: -; CDR3 length: 14; CDR3 DNA: TGTGCCAGCAGCGTAGCTTCGGGGGACTATGGCTACACCTTC; CDR3 protein: CASSVASGDYGYTF
V gene: TRBV13; J gene: TRBJ2-5; clone size: -; D gene: TRBD2; CDR3 length: 15; CDR3 DNA: TGTGCCAGCAGCCCGCGGACTAGTGTTGGTGAGACCCAGTACTTC; CDR3 protein: CASSPRTSVGETQYF
V gene: TRBV7-9; J gene: TRBJ1-6; clone size: -; D gene: TRBD1; CDR3 length: 13; CDR3 DNA: TGTGCCAGCAGTCAGACAGGGAATTCACCCCTCCACTTT; CDR3 protein: CASSQTGNSPLHF
V gene: TRBV10-2; J gene: TRBJ2-2; clone size: few; D gene: -; CDR3 length: 12; CDR3 DNA: TGCGCCTCCGGGTTGAACACCGGGGAGCTGTTTTTT; CDR3 protein: CASGLNTGELFF
V gene: TRBV11-3; J gene: TRBJ2-3; clone size: -; D gene: -; CDR3 length: 15; CDR3 DNA: TGTGCCAGCAGCTTCGAGGGGGAAGGCGCAGATACGCAGTATTTT; CDR3 protein: CASSFEGEGADTQYF
V gene: TRBV30; J gene: TRBJ2-2; clone size: -; D gene: TRBD1; CDR3 length: 14; CDR3 DNA: TGTGCCTGGAACAGGGGGTACGACACCGGGGAGCTGTTTTTT; CDR3 protein: CAWNRGYDTGELFF
V gene: TRBV30; J gene: TRBJ1-5; clone size: -; D gene: -; CDR3 length: 14; CDR3 DNA: TGTGCCTGGAGTGTAAGCAGGGGCAATCAGCCCCAGCATTTT; CDR3 protein: CAWSVSRGNQPQHF
V gene: TRBV15; J gene: TRBJ1-6; clone size: -; D gene: TRBD1; CDR3 length: 16; CDR3 DNA: TGTGCCACCAGCAGGTATAGGACAGGGACCGGCTCACCCCTCCACTTT; CDR3 protein: CATSRYRTGTGSPLHF
V gene: TRBV6-5; J gene: TRBJ1-1; clone size: once; D gene: TRBD1; CDR3 length: 16; CDR3 DNA: TGTGCCAGCAGTTACTTTGAGGGGGCGCGTTTCACTGAAGCTTTCTTT; CDR3 protein: CASSYFEGARFTEAFF
V gene: TRBV3-1/TRBV3-2; J gene: TRBJ1-4; clone size: -; D gene: TRBD1; CDR3 length: 18; CDR3 DNA: TGTGCCAGCAGCCAGTCCTCCGGGACAGGGAATGCTAATGAAAAACTGTTTTTT; CDR3 protein: CASSQSSGTGNANEKLFF
V gene: TRBV28; J gene: TRBJ1-1; clone size: -; D gene: TRBD1; CDR3 length: 15; CDR3 DNA: TGTGCCAGCAGTCCCTCGACAGGGGAAGGGACTGAAGCTTTCTTT; CDR3 protein: CASSPSTGEGTEAFF
V gene: TRBV7-2; J gene: TRBJ1-1; clone size: -; D gene: -; CDR3 length: 13; CDR3 DNA: TGTGCCAGCAGCTACACAGGGCCCACTGAAGCTTTCTTT; CDR3 protein: CASSYTGPTEAFF
V gene: TRBV14; J gene: TRBJ2-7; clone size: -; D gene: -; CDR3 length: 12; CDR3 DNA: TGTGCCAGCAGCCAAGGACGCTGGGAGCAGTACTTC; CDR3 protein: CASSQGRWEQYF
V gene: TRBV7-9; J gene: TRBJ2-4; clone size: -; D gene: TRBD2; CDR3 length: 15; CDR3 DNA: TGTGCCAGCAGCTTAGAAGGGGAGGGCCTTGGGATTCAGTACTTC; CDR3 protein: CASSLEGEGLGIQYF